This T cell receptor (beta chain) came from a study of T cells after yellow fever vaccination. MiXCR, applied by TCRdb to the 5' RACE reads, yields one record per CDR3 protein. This sample has a few hundred thousand distinct CDR3 sequences; roughly 8.3% occur once, and the top ten carry under 20%. The ends were cut back, 6 bases at V and 1 base at J, with 13 bases in the middle. The length of the CDR3 is 15 residues. CDR1 MGHDK and CDR2 SYGVNS come from the germline V gene. This clonotype has a handful of counts. Specimen: PBMCs, collected approximately 40 days after the first yellow fever vaccination. The chain has TRBV25-1 and TRBJ2-1; maybe TRBD1 (5 bases). The TCR originated in a man aged 18 to 29 who received the YFV17D yellow fever vaccine. The CDR3: CASSLGRGSYNEQFF. The CDR3 coding sequence is TGTGCCAGCAGCCTAGGAAGGGGTTCCTACAATGAGCAGTTCTTC.